This T cell receptor (beta chain) was recorded in a study of blood T cell repertoires in COVID-19. Overall study: There were acute and convalescent COVID-19 samples, and they came from the United States, Italy and Spain. The cDNA or gDNA used as material had been derived from T cells, B-cell-depleted T cells, or PBMCs.

Participants were aged about 18 to 90 years, lived in 20 to 30 US areas, and enrolled virtually. V trimming: 5 bases; J trimming: 0 bases; junction bases outside the gene matches: 6. The CDR3 is 16 residues long. Germline V CDR1 and CDR2: ENHRY, SYGVKD. Method: immunoSEQ multiplex PCR; TCRdb's copy keeps in-frame clones and lacks some. The table records around 220,000 clones, 80% of them present only once. The clonotype was recovered from a woman aged 40-49 years with acute COVID-19. This sequence joins TRBV10-3 and TRBJ1-2; 10 bases map to TRBD1. Sequencing was done on a sample of PBMCs or T cells enriched from blood (not recorded which). In nucleotides, the CDR3 is TGTGCCATCAGTATAAGAGACAGGGGGCCTAACTATGGCTACACCTTC. Translation gives CAISIRDRGPNYGYTF.